The 2 T cell receptor beta chains below come from one sample, sequenced in a study of blood T cell repertoires in COVID-19. Only in-frame clones appear in the TCRdb table, and some are missing; sequencing was by immunoSEQ multiplex PCR. The data show some 250,000 clones, with around 90% seen just once and 2% to 2.5% held by the top ten. The specimen was PBMCs or T cells enriched from blood (not recorded which). These receptors were obtained from a woman aged 40-49 years with acute COVID-19.

The chain combines TRBV5-1 with TRBJ1-1; a possible D gene is TRBD1 (5 bases). CDR3 length: 15 amino acids. The ends were cut back, 1 base at V and 1 base at J, with 11 bases in the middle. Germline V gene data show CDR1 as SGHRS and CDR2 as YFSETQ. The CDR3 bases are TGCGCCAGCAGCTTGATCGGACACACGAACACTGAAGCTTTCTTT. Its translation is CASSLIGHTNTEAFF.

This chain joins TRBV7-6 and TRBJ2-5; 8 bases are shared with TRBD1. This CDR3 has 17 residues. The germline CDR1 and CDR2 sequences are SGHVS and FNYEAQ. The trim removed 5 bases at V and 4 bases at J, leaving 15 bases unmatched. The CDR3 spells CASSHYKDRAGRETQYF. The CDR3, as DNA: TGTGCCAGCAGCCATTATAAGGACAGGGCAGGCCGAGAGACCCAGTACTTC. Drawing the rest from reference TRBV7-6 and TRBJ2-5, the complete variable domain is GAGVSQSPRYKVTKRGQDVALRCDPISGHVSLYWYRQALGQGPEFLTYFNYEAQQDKSGLPNDRFSAERPEGSISTLTIQRTEQRDSAMYRCASSHYKDRAGRETQYFGPGTRLLVL.